Listed here is a single TCR beta chain. Antigen specificity is unknown. The sample belongs to a study of cytomegalovirus exposure and HLA in healthy donors. V gave up 6 bases and J gave up 1 base; unmatched junction bases: 8. This CDR3 is 16 amino acids long. Germline values: CDR1 SGHAT, CDR2 FQDESV (reference sequence). Findings of the study overall: As a later analysis showed, a missense DCLRE1C variant was linked to trimming of TCR beta V- and J-genes. In a later analysis, HLA-associated TCR beta chains were more clonally expanded than equally common others.

A multiplex PCR was run with 60 Vbeta primers and 13 Jbeta primers. Data came from immunoSEQ multiplex PCR; TCRdb stores just in-frame clones and leaves some out. Among about 120,000 clones, roughly three fifths were seen once, and the ten largest hold less than 9%. The chain uses TRBV11-1 and TRBJ2-1, with 8 bases that match TRBD1. The source is a middle-aged woman in good health and CMV-seropositive. The sequenced sample consisted of PBMCs. In DNA, the CDR3 is TGTGCCAGCAGTTTTAGACAGGGGAATTCCTACAATGAGCAGTTCTTC. It is translated as CASSFRQGNSYNEQFF.